A single sample gave rise to the 27 T cell receptor beta chains below, sequenced in a study of CD8+ T cells in alopecia areata. cDNA reverse transcribed from extracted RNA served as the sequencing template. TCRdb keeps only in-frame clones here, not all; method: immunoSEQ multiplex PCR. The sample has 4,000 to 4,500 clones, around 68% seen once. Input material: skin. The source of these receptors is a human donor in good health.

V usage is TRBV5-1 and J usage is TRBJ2-3; 8 bases map to TRBD2. J lost 4 bases, V lost 0 bases, and 7 bases had no gene match. There are 16 residues in the CDR3. Germline lookup yields CDR1 SGHRS and CDR2 YFSETQ. The CDR3 nucleotides read TGCGCCAGCAGCTTGGGCAGCGGGAGTAGCCCAGATACGCAGTATTTT. This translates into CASSLGSGSSPDTQYF.

This sequence joins TRBV6-1 and TRBJ1-4, with D hard to call. V lost 5 bases and J 3 bases, leaving 13 bases between the germline ends. Germline V gives CDR1 MNHNS, CDR2 SASEGT. This CDR3 comprises 15 residues. In DNA form, the CDR3 reads TGTGCCAGCAGTCAAGACCGCCGGGCTAATGAAAAACTGTTTTTT. Protein sequence: CASSQDRRANEKLFF.

CDR3: CAISEQAGASEQYF. For the CDR3, the DNA is TGTGCCATCAGTGAGCAGGCGGGGGCCTCCGAGCAGTACTTC. The chain recombines TRBV10-3 with TRBJ2-7; a weak D match, TRBD2 (7 bases). CDR1 and CDR2 (germline): ENHRY, SYGVKD. This CDR3 comprises 14 residues. The V and J ends lost 2 bases and 6 bases respectively, with 14 bases between them.

J is TRBJ2-1 and V is TRBV14, with D unresolved. Germline lookup yields CDR1 SGHDN and CDR2 FVKESK. Trimming stripped 1 base from V and 0 bases from J, with 7 bases between. CDR3 size: 15 residues. Here the CDR3 DNA reads TGTGCCAGCAGCCAAGTTGGGTTCTCCTACAATGAGCAGTTCTTC. It translates to CASSQVGFSYNEQFF.

About this clone: No conserved phenylalanine or tryptophan is present at the end of the CDR3, so a read error is the likely explanation. The CDR3: CASKRGATEKLFL. The CDR3 DNA reads TGTGCCAGCAAAAGGGGGGCGACCGAAAAACTGTTTCTT. V usage is TRBV6-5 and J usage is TRBJ1-4; TRBD1 might be the D (6 bases). Germline V gives CDR1 MNHEY, CDR2 SVGAGI. V lost 7 bases and J 8 bases, leaving 14 bases between the germline ends. This CDR3 comprises 13 residues.

The rearrangement uses TRBV30 and TRBJ2-7; D possibly matches TRBD1 or TRBD2 (7 bases each). V was pared by 5 bases and J by 1 base, with 15 bases between. CDR1 is GTSNPN and CDR2 is SVGIG in the germline V gene (reference sequence). CDR3 length: 14 residues. The CDR3 DNA follows: TGTGCCTGGGCGACAGGGACTACGTCCTACGAGCAGTACTTC. This codes for CAWATGTTSYEQYF.

The rearrangement uses TRBV6-5 and TRBJ1-4, with 8 bases that match TRBD1. Germline values: CDR1 MNHEY, CDR2 SVGAGI. The CDR3 extends over 14 amino acids. V was pared by 6 bases and J by 7 bases, with 7 bases of the junction left unmatched. This chain's CDR3 is CASRQQGGSEKLFF. The CDR3 DNA reads TGTGCCAGCAGGCAACAGGGGGGGAGTGAAAAACTGTTTTTT.

This chain joins TRBV27 and TRBJ2-3; 8 nucleotides match TRBD2. The CDR3 contains 16 residues. J lost 2 bases, V lost 1 base, and 5 bases had no gene match. Germline loops: CDR1 MNHEY, CDR2 SMNVEV (reference sequence). The CDR3 DNA sequence: TGTGCCAGCAGTTTATTCCGGCGGGAGGCCACAGATACGCAGTATTTT. Translation gives CASSLFRREATDTQYF.

This clone was counted only a few times. The chain is built from TRBV15 and TRBJ2-3; D is ambiguous. This CDR3 has 12 residues. The V gene lost 4 bases and the J gene lost 4 bases, with 6 bases spanning the gap. Per the germline V gene, CDR1 is LNHNV and CDR2 is YYDKDF (reference sequence). CDR3 sequence reads: CATSTVPDTQYF. As DNA, the CDR3 is TGTGCCACCAGCACTGTTCCAGATACGCAGTATTTT.

The chain is built from TRBV2 and TRBJ2-1; a possible D gene is TRBD2 (6 bases). The CDR3 runs to 15 residues. The germline V and J ends were trimmed by 2 bases and 3 bases, with 11 bases remaining between them. Germline V gives CDR1 SNHLY, CDR2 FYNNEI. As DNA, the CDR3 is TGTGCCAGCAGTGAACTTGGGACTCTCTACAATGAGCAGTTCTTC. Translation gives CASSELGTLYNEQFF.

This rearrangement joins TRBV29-1 to TRBJ1-1; D gene unclear. Germline V CDR1 and CDR2: SQVTM, ANQGSEA. The germline V and J ends were trimmed by 3 bases and 3 bases, with 8 bases remaining between them. The CDR3 spans 12 residues. CDR3 in DNA: TGCAGCGTTGACGGCGGGGACACTGAAGCTTTCTTT. Protein product: CSVDGGDTEAFF. The whole variable domain, remainder taken from reference TRBV29-1 and TRBJ1-1, is SAVISQKPSRDICQRGTSLTIQCQVDSQVTMMFWYRQQPGQSLTLIATANQGSEATYESGFVIDKFPISRPNLTFSTLTVSNMSPEDSSIYLCSVDGGDTEAFFGQGTRLTVV.

The genes are TRBV9 and TRBJ2-1, with TRBD2 matching over 10 bases. Looked up from germline, CDR1 is SGDLS and CDR2 is YYNGEE. The CDR3 has 19 amino acids. Trimming removed 0 bases from V and 4 bases from J; junction bases left unmatched: 13. The CDR3 spells CASSVALSSGSMFYNEQFF. The CDR3 nucleotides are TGTGCCAGCAGCGTAGCTTTGTCTAGCGGGAGTATGTTTTACAATGAGCAGTTCTTC.

The sample holds one count of this clone. The rearrangement joins TRBV16 to TRBJ2-1, with 12 bases that match TRBD2. CDR1 is KGHSY, CDR2 FQNENV, per germline. V trimming: 4 bases; J trimming: 5 bases; junction bases outside the gene matches: 3. The CDR3 is 15 residues long. This CDR3 reads CASSRLAGGHNEQFF. Written as DNA, the CDR3 is TGTGCCAGCAGCCGGCTAGCGGGAGGGCACAATGAGCAGTTCTTC.

Only a few counts were recorded for this clone. In nucleotides, the CDR3 is TGTGCCAGCAGCCCCCCCAGTCTTCCTAGCGGCTTTTTCTCAGATACGCAGTATTTT. It codes for CASSPPSLPSGFFSDTQYF. V usage is TRBV11-2 and J usage is TRBJ2-3; 7 bases agree with TRBD2. The CDR3 has 19 amino acids. The V gene end was trimmed by 5 bases and the J gene end by 4 bases; junction bases not matched to a gene: 21. The germline CDR1 and CDR2 sequences are SGHAT and FQNNGV.

The J gene is TRBJ2-2, the V gene TRBV6-1, with D perhaps assigned TRBD1 or TRBD2 (6 bases each). The germline V and J ends were trimmed by 10 bases and 6 bases, with 15 bases remaining between them. Germline assignment: CDR1 MNHNS and CDR2 SASEGT. The CDR3 contains 13 residues. The CDR3 nucleotides read TGTGCCACCTCAAGGGGGGACGCCGGGGAGCTGTTTTTT. Translated: CATSRGDAGELFF.

As for this clone: A far larger clone is a single base away, which makes a read error likely. The chain links TRBV6-1 to TRBJ2-5, with 9 bases matching TRBD1. This CDR3 spans 15 amino acids. V trimming: 3 bases; J trimming: 1 base; junction bases outside the gene matches: 3. Germline CDR1 reads MNHNS; CDR2 reads SASEGT. The CDR3 DNA is TGTGCCAGCAGTGAGTTGGGACAGGGCCAAGAGACCCAGTACTTC. Encoded protein: CASSELGQGQETQYF.

This clone has a handful of counts. The chain uses TRBV11-2 and TRBJ1-1; D gene unclear. CDR3 size: 12 residues. V lost 3 bases to trimming and J lost 5 bases, with 7 bases between them. From germline, CDR1 is SGHAT and CDR2 FQNNGV. The CDR3 nucleotides are TGTGCCAGCAGCTTTCGGTGGACTGAAGCTTTCTTT. Protein product: CASSFRWTEAFF.

This clone has more than one count but fewer than ten. The rearrangement uses TRBV9 and TRBJ2-7, with TRBD2 identical over 10 bases. Per the germline V gene, CDR1 is SGDLS and CDR2 is YYNGEE. V lost 4 bases to trimming and J lost 3 bases; unmatched junction nucleotides: 10. This CDR3 is built from 16 residues. CDR3 sequence reads: CASSRSLAGEGYEQYF. The CDR3, as DNA: TGTGCCAGCAGCAGAAGTCTAGCGGGAGAGGGCTACGAGCAGTACTTC.

The rearrangement uses TRBV20-1 and TRBJ2-7; D not resolved. The CDR3 length is 11 residues. Trimming took 3 bases from V and 3 from J, leaving 6 bases between them. Germline V lookup: CDR1 DFQATT, CDR2 SNEGSKA (reference sequence). As DNA, the CDR3 is TGCAGTGCTAGCGCCCTCTACGAGCAGTACTTC. This translates into CSASALYEQYF.

The chain is built from TRBV6-5 and TRBJ2-7, with unresolved D. CDR3 length: 12 amino acids. Germline V gene lookup returns CDR1 MNHEY and CDR2 SVGAGI. V lost 7 bases to trimming and J lost 0 bases, with 7 bases between them. This chain's CDR3 is CASMSISYEQYF. CDR3 sequence (DNA): TGTGCCAGCATGTCCATCTCCTACGAGCAGTACTTC.

This clone was observed a few times. The rearrangement uses TRBV19 and TRBJ1-1; no firm D call. Looked up from germline, CDR1 is LNHDA and CDR2 is SQIVND (reference sequence). This CDR3 is 15 amino acids long. Trimming left V 1 base short and J 0 bases short, with 9 bases between. CDR3 protein: CASSIVGSLNTEAFF. The CDR3 DNA sequence: TGTGCCAGTAGTATAGTTGGCAGTTTGAACACTGAAGCTTTCTTT.

This clone was counted a few times. At the DNA level, this CDR3 is encoded by other sequences in the same sample as well. The chain carries TRBV29-1 and TRBJ2-5; 8 bases align to TRBD2. V gave up 6 bases and J gave up 4 bases; unmatched junction bases: 10. The CDR3 is made up of 14 amino acids. The germline V gene encodes CDR1 SQVTM and CDR2 ANQGSEA. This chain's CDR3 is CSVGASGSAETQYF. The CDR3 nucleotides read TGCAGCGTAGGTGCAAGCGGGAGTGCAGAGACCCAGTACTTC.

The rearrangement links TRBV7-9 to TRBJ2-5, with D possibly matching TRBD1 (5 bases). The CDR3 has 16 amino acids. Per germline, CDR1 SEHNR and CDR2 FQNEAQ (reference sequence). V gave up 3 bases and J gave up 0 bases, with 14 bases separating them. The DNA of the CDR3 is TGTGCCAGCAGCTTGTACAGGAACAGGCACCAAGAGACCCAGTACTTC. Protein: CASSLYRNRHQETQYF.

In this sample, this clone turned up a few times. The chain carries TRBV6-1 and TRBJ1-5; D not resolved. V lost 5 bases to trimming and J lost 3 bases, with 5 bases between them. In germline, CDR1 is MNHNS, CDR2 SASEGT. The CDR3 sequence is 12 residues long. In DNA form, the CDR3 reads TGTGCCAGCAGTCCGTACAATCAGCCCCAGCATTTT. It is translated as CASSPYNQPQHF.

The chain is built from TRBV6-6 and TRBJ2-5; D is unclear. Looked up from germline, CDR1 is MNHNY and CDR2 is SVGAGI (reference sequence). V shed 0 bases and J shed 5 bases, with 13 bases lying between them. CDR3 length: 15 amino acids. Here the CDR3 reads CASSYSIYGRETQYF. In DNA form, the CDR3 reads TGTGCCAGCAGTTACTCGATCTACGGCCGGGAGACCCAGTACTTC.

This clone was counted only a few times. The V gene is TRBV29-1, the J gene TRBJ2-5, with a weak D call TRBD1 (5 bases). Germline CDR1 SQVTM, CDR2 ANQGSEA. V lost 7 bases, J lost 4 bases, and 13 bases lay in between. The CDR3 is made up of 12 amino acids. CDR3 nucleotide sequence: TGCAGCGCGAAGAAGGGGCGAGAGACCCAGTACTTC. It is translated as CSAKKGRETQYF.

The V gene is TRBV2, the J gene TRBJ1-6; the D is unclear. Trimming shortened V by 3 bases and J by 3 bases, and 6 bases separated the two germline ends. The germline V gene has CDR1 SNHLY and CDR2 FYNNEI. This CDR3 has 14 residues. CDR3 sequence (DNA): TGTGCCAGCAGTGATTGGGGCTATAATTCACCCCTCCACTTT. The encoded protein is CASSDWGYNSPLHF.